The rows below give T cell receptor beta chains drawn from one sample of a study of control samples from healthy donors and cancer patients. Assay: immunoSEQ multiplex PCR; the TCRdb copy retains only in-frame clones and omits some. Counted here are some 7,300 clones, 76% occurring once; the ten biggest clones make up 16%. The sequencing input was formalin-fixed, paraffin-embedded tissue. These receptors originate from a male donor with melanoma. Both conserved end residues are part of each CDR3. The D gene is left open where the match is weak. Expanded clones get a size class; other rows say once, few or many, or leave the size out.

V: TRBV18
size: NA
J: TRBJ2-2
D: NA
CDR3: CASSLDRTTNTGELFF
DNA: TGTGCCAGCTCACTAGACAGGACAACGAACACCGGGGAGCTGTTTTTT

V: TRBV2
size: NA
J: TRBJ2-7
D: TRBD1
CDR3: CASRPGTGGGYEQYF
DNA: TGTGCCAGCAGGCCCGGGACAGGGGGCGGGTACGAGCAGTACTTC

V: TRBV19
size: once
J: TRBJ2-1
D: TRBD2
CDR3: CASTMGGTYNEQFF
DNA: TGTGCCAGTACTATGGGAGGGACCTACAATGAGCAGTTCTTC

V: TRBV5-1
size: NA
J: TRBJ2-3
D: TRBD1
CDR3: CASSFGQGGDTQYF
DNA: TGCGCCAGCAGCTTCGGACAGGGGGGAGATACGCAGTATTTT

V: TRBV19
size: NA
J: TRBJ1-6
D: NA
CDR3: CASSQIRNSPLHF
DNA: TGTGCCAGTAGTCAAATTCGGAATTCACCCCTCCACTTT

V: TRBV5-1
size: NA
J: TRBJ1-3
D: NA
CDR3: CASSLGPQGLSSGNTIYF
DNA: TGCGCCAGCAGCTTAGGACCTCAGGGACTAAGCTCTGGAAACACCATATATTTT

V: TRBV10-1
size: NA
J: TRBJ1-1
D: NA
CDR3: CASSAGLNTEAFF
DNA: TGCGCCAGCAGTGCAGGGCTGAACACTGAAGCTTTCTTT

V: TRBV19
size: NA
J: TRBJ2-4
D: NA
CDR3: CASSIPTRGNIQYF
DNA: TGTGCCAGTAGTATCCCAACCAGGGGCAACATTCAGTACTTC

V: TRBV6-5
size: NA
J: TRBJ2-5
D: NA
CDR3: CASSYAIGETQYF
DNA: TGTGCCAGCAGTTACGCCATCGGGGAGACCCAGTACTTC

V: TRBV30
size: NA
J: TRBJ1-1
D: NA
CDR3: CAWVEVARNTEAFF
DNA: TGTGCCTGGGTTGAGGTGGCTCGTAACACTGAAGCTTTCTTT

V: TRBV9
size: NA
J: TRBJ1-4
D: NA
CDR3: CASSVGGTEKLFF
DNA: TGTGCCAGCAGCGTAGGAGGGACGGAAAAACTGTTTTTT

V: TRBV30
size: NA
J: TRBJ1-2
D: NA
CDR3: CAWSVILSAGWGGYTF
DNA: TGTGCCTGGAGTGTGATATTAAGCGCAGGGTGGGGCGGCTACACCTTC

V: TRBV11-3
size: NA
J: TRBJ1-1
D: TRBD1
CDR3: CASSPGQGVTEAFF
DNA: TGTGCCAGCAGCCCTGGACAGGGGGTGACTGAAGCTTTCTTT

V: TRBV2
size: NA
J: TRBJ2-5
D: NA
CDR3: CASREGHLDRGTQYF
DNA: TGTGCCAGCAGGGAAGGACACCTGGATCGGGGGACCCAGTACTTC

V: TRBV9
size: few
J: TRBJ1-1
D: NA
CDR3: CASSVAQSTEAFF
DNA: TGTGCCAGCAGCGTAGCTCAATCCACTGAAGCTTTCTTT

V: TRBV6-2/TRBV6-3
size: NA
J: TRBJ2-3
D: NA
CDR3: CASSYGRGSTDTQYF
DNA: TGTGCCAGCAGTTACGGCCGGGGGAGCACAGATACGCAGTATTTT

V: TRBV19
size: NA
J: TRBJ2-3
D: NA
CDR3: CASAVEGRDTQYF
DNA: TGTGCCAGCGCTGTCGAGGGGAGAGATACGCAGTATTTT

V: TRBV6-1
size: NA
J: TRBJ1-1
D: NA
CDR3: CASREVRETEAFF
DNA: TGTGCCAGCAGAGAAGTACGAGAAACTGAAGCTTTCTTT

V: TRBV18
size: NA
J: TRBJ2-3
D: NA
CDR3: CASSPADYPDTQYF
DNA: TGTGCCAGCTCACCTGCTGATTACCCAGATACGCAGTATTTT

V: TRBV29-1
size: NA
J: TRBJ1-4
D: NA
CDR3: CSVEYGPEGKLFF
DNA: TGCAGCGTTGAATACGGTCCAGAGGGAAAACTGTTTTTT

V: TRBV15
size: once
J: TRBJ2-4
D: NA
CDR3: CATSRDTGFGGGKNIQYF
DNA: TGTGCCACCAGCAGAGATACGGGTTTTGGGGGTGGCAAAAACATTCAGTACTTC

V: TRBV7-2
size: few
J: TRBJ2-1
D: NA
CDR3: CASSLRTNNEQFF
DNA: TGTGCCAGCAGCTTACGGACAAACAATGAGCAGTTCTTC

V: TRBV6-5
size: NA
J: TRBJ1-5
D: NA
CDR3: CASSYHGSNQPQHF
DNA: TGTGCCAGCAGTTACCACGGTAGCAATCAGCCCCAGCATTTT

V: TRBV25-1
size: NA
J: TRBJ1-5
D: NA
CDR3: CASSATVTNQPQHF
DNA: TGTGCCAGCAGCGCGACAGTGACCAATCAGCCCCAGCATTTT

V: TRBV4-3
size: NA
J: TRBJ2-6
D: NA
CDR3: CASSQDWNSGANVLTF
DNA: TGCGCCAGCAGCCAAGATTGGAACTCTGGGGCCAACGTCCTGACTTTC

V: TRBV9
size: NA
J: TRBJ1-5
D: NA
CDR3: CASSFSGNQPQHF
DNA: TGTGCCAGCAGCTTCAGTGGCAATCAGCCCCAGCATTTT

V: TRBV5-1
size: NA
J: TRBJ1-1
D: NA
CDR3: CASSLGGQIFTEAFF
DNA: TGCGCCAGCAGCTTGGGCGGACAGATTTTTACTGAAGCTTTCTTT

V: TRBV18
size: NA
J: TRBJ2-1
D: TRBD1
CDR3: CASSRPLGQGGYNEQFF
DNA: TGTGCCAGCTCACGACCCTTGGGACAGGGAGGCTACAATGAGCAGTTCTTC

V: TRBV6-2/TRBV6-3
size: NA
J: TRBJ1-1
D: NA
CDR3: CASSYSLVSKANTEAFF
DNA: TGTGCCAGCAGTTACTCGTTAGTCTCTAAGGCGAACACTGAAGCTTTCTTT

V: TRBV4-1
size: NA
J: TRBJ2-7
D: NA
CDR3: CASSRGESSYEQYF
DNA: TGCGCCAGCAGCAGGGGGGAGAGCTCCTACGAGCAGTACTTC

V: TRBV7-2
size: NA
J: TRBJ1-6
D: NA
CDR3: CASSLDQGWSPLHF
DNA: TGTGCCAGCAGCTTAGATCAGGGATGGTCACCCCTCCACTTT

V: TRBV4-1
size: NA
J: TRBJ1-4
D: TRBD1
CDR3: CASSYRQGATNEKLFF
DNA: TGCGCCAGCAGCTATCGACAGGGGGCAACTAATGAAAAACTGTTTTTT

V: TRBV18
size: medium-sized
J: TRBJ1-1
D: TRBD1
CDR3: CASSNFAGQAMNTEAFF
DNA: TGTGCCAGCTCAAACTTTGCCGGACAGGCAATGAACACTGAAGCTTTCTTT

V: TRBV6-2/TRBV6-3
size: NA
J: TRBJ2-3
D: TRBD2
CDR3: CASSYSGLEDTQYF
DNA: TGTGCCAGCAGTTACTCGGGACTAGAAGATACGCAGTATTTT

V: TRBV9
size: NA
J: TRBJ2-5
D: TRBD2
CDR3: CASSARGLAVLETQYF
DNA: TGTGCCAGCAGCGCCAGAGGACTAGCGGTTTTGGAGACCCAGTACTTC

V: TRBV30
size: NA
J: TRBJ2-2
D: TRBD2
CDR3: CAWSTSVGRAGELFF
DNA: TGTGCCTGGAGTACCTCGGTTGGGAGGGCCGGGGAGCTGTTTTTT

V: TRBV28
size: NA
J: TRBJ2-1
D: NA
CDR3: CASSFQGQVFSYNEQFF
DNA: TGTGCCAGCAGTTTCCAGGGTCAGGTGTTCTCCTACAATGAGCAGTTCTTC

V: TRBV6-1
size: NA
J: TRBJ1-2
D: TRBD1
CDR3: CASSESPDRPWGYTF
DNA: TGTGCCAGCAGTGAAAGTCCGGACAGGCCTTGGGGCTACACCTTC

V: TRBV30
size: NA
J: TRBJ2-3
D: NA
CDR3: CAWSVLARAGTQYF
DNA: TGTGCCTGGAGTGTATTGGCGCGTGCGGGTACGCAGTATTTT

V: TRBV19
size: few
J: TRBJ2-1
D: NA
CDR3: CASSLELSSYNEQFF
DNA: TGTGCCAGTAGTTTGGAGCTTAGCTCCTACAATGAGCAGTTCTTC

V: TRBV6-5
size: NA
J: TRBJ1-3
D: TRBD1
CDR3: CASSFRQGATIYF
DNA: TGTGCCAGCAGTTTTAGACAGGGGGCTACTATATATTTT